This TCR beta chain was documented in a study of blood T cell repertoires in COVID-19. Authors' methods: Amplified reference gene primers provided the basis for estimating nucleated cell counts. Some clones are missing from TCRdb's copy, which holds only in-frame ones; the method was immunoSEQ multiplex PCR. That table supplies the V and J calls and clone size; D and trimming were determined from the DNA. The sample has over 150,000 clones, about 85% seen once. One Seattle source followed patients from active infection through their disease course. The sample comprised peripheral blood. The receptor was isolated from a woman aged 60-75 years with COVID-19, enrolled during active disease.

The CDR3 bases are TGTGCCAGCAGCTTGCCCGACAGCTATGGCTACACCTTC. Translated: CASSLPDSYGYTF. The chain is built from TRBV5-6 and TRBJ1-2; weak D call: TRBD1 (5 bases). Germline V gene data show CDR1 as SGHDT and CDR2 as YYEEEE. The CDR3 spans 13 residues. V was clipped by 1 base and J by 4 bases, with 8 bases between them.